This TCR beta chain is drawn from a study of Graves' ophthalmopathy and Graves' hyperthyroidism. In the study overall: The study drew peripheral blood at initial diagnosis, before any treatment.

Trimming shortened V by 6 bases and J by 6 bases, and 21 bases separated the two germline ends. The CDR3 is 16 residues long. The germline V gene has CDR1 MRHNA and CDR2 SNTAGT. Study-wide points: Most thyroid clonotypes with frequency above 0.001 were detected in blood too.

Other autoimmune diseases, uncontrolled infections, pregnancy or lactation led to the exclusion of patients. RNA transcripts served as template for amplifying TCR beta CDR3 sequences. The first round was an RT-PCR with HTBI primers, and the second round was a multiplex PCR. TCRdb re-analysed the multiplex PCR reads in MiXCR, keeping a single row per CDR3 protein. This table has a few hundred thousand distinct CDR3 sequences, over 15% appearing once. Of note for this clonotype: Its matching antigen is unknown.

The chain joins TRBV6-4 to TRBJ1-5; perhaps TRBD1 as D (6 bases). Sequencing was carried out using peripheral blood. The TCR originated in a woman younger than 30 with stable Graves' hyperthyroidism. The CDR3 DNA reads as TGTGCCAGCAGCGCCGATATACAGGGAGGCCGTCAGCCCCAGCATTTT. Its protein is CASSADIQGGRQPQHF.